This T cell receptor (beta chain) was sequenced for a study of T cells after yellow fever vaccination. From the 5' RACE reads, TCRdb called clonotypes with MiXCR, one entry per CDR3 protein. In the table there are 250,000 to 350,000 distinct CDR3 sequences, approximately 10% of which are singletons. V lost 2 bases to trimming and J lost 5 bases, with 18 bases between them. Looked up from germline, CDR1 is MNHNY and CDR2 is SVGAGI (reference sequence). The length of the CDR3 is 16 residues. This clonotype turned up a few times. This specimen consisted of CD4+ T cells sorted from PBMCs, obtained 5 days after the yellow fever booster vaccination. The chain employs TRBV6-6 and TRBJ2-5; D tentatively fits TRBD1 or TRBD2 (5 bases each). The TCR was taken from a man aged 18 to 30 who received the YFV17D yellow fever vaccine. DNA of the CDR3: TGTGCCAGCAGTTACGGAGACGCAGGGAGAAGGGAGACCCAGTACTTC. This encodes CASSYGDAGRRETQYF.